This T cell receptor beta chain was identified during a study of blood T cell repertoires in COVID-19. Study information: Acute and convalescent COVID-19 specimens originated in the United States, Italy and Spain.

TCRdb keeps only in-frame clones here, not all; method: immunoSEQ multiplex PCR. The data hold about 110,000 clones, with less than 85% observed a single time. Germline lookup yields CDR1 GTSNPN and CDR2 SVGIG (reference sequence). The V segment lost 2 bases and the J segment 12 bases; nucleotides outside the gene matches: 7. The CDR3 is made up of 12 amino acids. Sequencing was carried out using peripheral blood. The chain combines TRBV30 with TRBJ2-1, with 7 bases that match TRBD1. The receptor's source is a human donor in a cohort sampled during active COVID-19. CDR3 sequence reads: CAWSRTRDRQFF. The CDR3 DNA is TGTGCCTGGAGTAGAACCCGGGACAGGCAGTTCTTC. The full variable domain, rest sourced from reference TRBV30 and TRBJ2-1, is SQTIHQWPATLVQPVGSPLSLECTVEGTSNPNLYWYRQAAGRGLQLLFYSVGIGQISSEVPQNLSASRPQDRQFILSSKKLLLSDSGFYLCAWSRTRDRQFFGPGTRLTVL.